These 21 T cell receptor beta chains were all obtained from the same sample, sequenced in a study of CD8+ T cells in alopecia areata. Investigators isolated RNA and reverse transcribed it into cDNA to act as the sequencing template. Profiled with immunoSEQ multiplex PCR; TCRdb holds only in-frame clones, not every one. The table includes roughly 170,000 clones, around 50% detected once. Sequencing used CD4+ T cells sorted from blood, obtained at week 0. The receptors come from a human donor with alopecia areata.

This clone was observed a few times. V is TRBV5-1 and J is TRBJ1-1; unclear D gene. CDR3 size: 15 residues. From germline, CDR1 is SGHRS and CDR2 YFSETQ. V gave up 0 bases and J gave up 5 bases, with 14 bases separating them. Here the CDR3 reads CASSLASRGTTEAFF. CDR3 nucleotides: TGCGCCAGCAGCTTGGCCAGTCGAGGAACAACTGAAGCTTTCTTT.

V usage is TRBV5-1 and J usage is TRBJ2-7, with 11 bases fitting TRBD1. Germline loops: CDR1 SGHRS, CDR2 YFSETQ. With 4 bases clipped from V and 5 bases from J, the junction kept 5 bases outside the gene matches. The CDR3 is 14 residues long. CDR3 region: CASSPDRGRDEQYF. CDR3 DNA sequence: TGCGCCAGCAGCCCGGACAGGGGGCGCGACGAGCAGTACTTC. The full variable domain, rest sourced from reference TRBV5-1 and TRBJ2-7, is KAGVTQTPRYLIKTRGQQVTLSCSPISGHRSVSWYQQTPGQGLQFLFEYFSETQRNKGNFPGRFSGRQFSNSRSEMNVSTLELGDSALYLCASSPDRGRDEQYFGPGTRLTVT.

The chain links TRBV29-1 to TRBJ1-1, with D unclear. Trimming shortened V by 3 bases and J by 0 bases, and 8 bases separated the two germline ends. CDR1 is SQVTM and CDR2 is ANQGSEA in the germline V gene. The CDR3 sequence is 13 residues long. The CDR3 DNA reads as TGCAGCGTTGAGGAGGCGATGAACACTGAAGCTTTCTTT. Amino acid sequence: CSVEEAMNTEAFF.

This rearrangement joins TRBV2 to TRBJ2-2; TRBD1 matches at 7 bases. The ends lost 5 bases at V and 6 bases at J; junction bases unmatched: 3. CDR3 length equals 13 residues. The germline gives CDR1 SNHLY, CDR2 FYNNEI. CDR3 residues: CASSRDSPGELFF. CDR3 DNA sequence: TGTGCCAGCAGTCGGGACAGCCCCGGGGAGCTGTTTTTT.

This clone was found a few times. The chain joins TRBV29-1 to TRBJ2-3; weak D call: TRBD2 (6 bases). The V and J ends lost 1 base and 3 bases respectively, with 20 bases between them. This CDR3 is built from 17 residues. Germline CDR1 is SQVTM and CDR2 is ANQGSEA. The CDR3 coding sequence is TGCAGCGTTGAAGGCCATCAGGGAAAAGGGAGGACAGATACGCAGTATTTT. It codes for CSVEGHQGKGRTDTQYF.

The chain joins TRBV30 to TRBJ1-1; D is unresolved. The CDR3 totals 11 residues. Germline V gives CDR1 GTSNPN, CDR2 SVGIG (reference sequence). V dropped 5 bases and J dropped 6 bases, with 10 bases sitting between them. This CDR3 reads CAWGSGPEAFF. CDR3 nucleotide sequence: TGTGCCTGGGGTTCAGGACCTGAAGCTTTCTTT.

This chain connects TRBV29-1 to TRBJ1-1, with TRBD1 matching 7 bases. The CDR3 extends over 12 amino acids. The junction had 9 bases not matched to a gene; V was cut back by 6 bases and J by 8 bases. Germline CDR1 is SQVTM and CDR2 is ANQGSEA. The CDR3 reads CSVDGGGWEAFF. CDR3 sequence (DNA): TGCAGCGTCGACGGAGGGGGCTGGGAAGCTTTCTTT.

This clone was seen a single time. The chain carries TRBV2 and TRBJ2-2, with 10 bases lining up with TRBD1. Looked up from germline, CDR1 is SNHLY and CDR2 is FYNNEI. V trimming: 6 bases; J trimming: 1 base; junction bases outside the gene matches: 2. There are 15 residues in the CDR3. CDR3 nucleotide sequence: TGTGCCAGCAGGGGGACAGGGGTGAACACCGGGGAGCTGTTTTTT. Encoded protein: CASRGTGVNTGELFF.

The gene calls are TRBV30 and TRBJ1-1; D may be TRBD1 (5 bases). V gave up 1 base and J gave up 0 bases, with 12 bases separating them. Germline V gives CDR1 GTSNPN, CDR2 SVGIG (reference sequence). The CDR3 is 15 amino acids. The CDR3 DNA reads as TGTGCCTGGAGTGGATTCGGGACCATGAACACTGAAGCTTTCTTT. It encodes CAWSGFGTMNTEAFF.

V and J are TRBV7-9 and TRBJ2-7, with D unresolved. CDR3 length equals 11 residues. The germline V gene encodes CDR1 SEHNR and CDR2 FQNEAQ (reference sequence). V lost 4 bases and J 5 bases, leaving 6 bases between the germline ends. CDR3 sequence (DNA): TGTGCCAGCAGCTCCCTCAACGAGCAGTACTTC. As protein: CASSSLNEQYF. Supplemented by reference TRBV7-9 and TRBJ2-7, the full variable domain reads DTGVSQNPRHKITKRGQNVTFRCDPISEHNRLYWYRQTLGQGPEFLTYFQNEAQLEKSRLLSDRFSAERPKGSFSTLEIQRTEQGDSAMYLCASSSLNEQYFGPGTRLTVT.

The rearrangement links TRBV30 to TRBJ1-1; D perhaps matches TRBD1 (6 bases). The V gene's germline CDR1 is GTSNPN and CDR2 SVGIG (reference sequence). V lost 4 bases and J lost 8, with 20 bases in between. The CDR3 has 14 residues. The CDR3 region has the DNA TGTGCCTGGAAGAGTTACAGGGTTAGCACAGAAGCTTTCTTT. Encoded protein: CAWKSYRVSTEAFF.

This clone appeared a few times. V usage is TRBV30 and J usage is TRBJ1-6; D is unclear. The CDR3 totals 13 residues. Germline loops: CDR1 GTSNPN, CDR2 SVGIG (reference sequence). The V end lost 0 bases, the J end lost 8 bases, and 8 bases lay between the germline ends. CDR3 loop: CAWSVTGDSPLHF. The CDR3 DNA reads TGTGCCTGGAGTGTAACCGGGGATTCACCCCTCCACTTT.

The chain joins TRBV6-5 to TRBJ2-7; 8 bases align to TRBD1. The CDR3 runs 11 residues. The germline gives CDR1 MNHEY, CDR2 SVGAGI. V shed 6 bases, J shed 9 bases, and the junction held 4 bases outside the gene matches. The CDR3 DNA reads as TGTGCCAGCAGCCAAGGACAGGGGCAGTACTTC. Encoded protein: CASSQGQGQYF.

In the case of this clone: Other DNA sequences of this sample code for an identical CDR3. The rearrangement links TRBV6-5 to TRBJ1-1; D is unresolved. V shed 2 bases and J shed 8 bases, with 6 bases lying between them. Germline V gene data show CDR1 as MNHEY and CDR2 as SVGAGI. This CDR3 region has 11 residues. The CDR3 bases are TGTGCCAGCAGTTACGCTGGGGAAGCTTTCTTT. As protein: CASSYAGEAFF.

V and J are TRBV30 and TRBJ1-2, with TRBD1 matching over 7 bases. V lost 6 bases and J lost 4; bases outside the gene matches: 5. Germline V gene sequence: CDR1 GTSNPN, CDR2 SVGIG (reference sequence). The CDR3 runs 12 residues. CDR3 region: CACIQGGYGYTF. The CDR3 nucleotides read TGTGCCTGCATTCAGGGGGGCTATGGCTACACCTTC.

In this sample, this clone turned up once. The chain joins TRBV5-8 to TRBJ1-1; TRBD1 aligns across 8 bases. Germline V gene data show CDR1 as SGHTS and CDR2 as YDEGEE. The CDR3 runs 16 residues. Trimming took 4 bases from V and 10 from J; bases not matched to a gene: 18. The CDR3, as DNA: TGTGCCAGCAGCCCCGGACAGGGACCCGCCAAGGCCGGAGCTTTCTTT. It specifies CASSPGQGPAKAGAFF.

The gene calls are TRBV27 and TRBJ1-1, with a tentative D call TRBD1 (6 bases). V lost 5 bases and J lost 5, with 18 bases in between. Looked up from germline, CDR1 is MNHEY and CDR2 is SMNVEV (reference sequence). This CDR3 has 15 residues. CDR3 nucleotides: TGTGCCAGCAGTCCTGTACAGGGACTAGGGACTGAAGCTTTCTTT. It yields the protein CASSPVQGLGTEAFF.

CDR3 DNA sequence: TGTGCCAGCAGTTACGGGGGACAGGGTTACTACGAGCAGTACTTC. This codes for CASSYGGQGYYEQYF. The chain recombines TRBV6-5 with TRBJ2-7, with 9 nucleotides matching TRBD1. CDR3 length: 15 residues. Looked up from germline, CDR1 is MNHEY and CDR2 is SVGAGI. V was pared by 2 bases and J by 3 bases, with 5 bases of the junction left unmatched.

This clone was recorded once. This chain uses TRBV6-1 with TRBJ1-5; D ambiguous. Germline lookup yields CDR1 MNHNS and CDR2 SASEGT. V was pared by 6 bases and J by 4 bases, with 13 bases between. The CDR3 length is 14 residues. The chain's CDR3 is CASSLVGRNQPQHF. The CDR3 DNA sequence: TGTGCCAGCAGCCTAGTAGGCCGAAATCAGCCCCAGCATTTT.

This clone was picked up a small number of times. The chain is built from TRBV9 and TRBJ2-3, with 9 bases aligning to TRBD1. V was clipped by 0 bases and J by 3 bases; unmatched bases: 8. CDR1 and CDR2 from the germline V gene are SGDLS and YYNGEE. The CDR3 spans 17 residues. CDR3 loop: CASSVGDRAPSTDTQYF. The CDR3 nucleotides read TGTGCCAGCAGCGTAGGGGACAGGGCACCGAGTACAGATACGCAGTATTTT.

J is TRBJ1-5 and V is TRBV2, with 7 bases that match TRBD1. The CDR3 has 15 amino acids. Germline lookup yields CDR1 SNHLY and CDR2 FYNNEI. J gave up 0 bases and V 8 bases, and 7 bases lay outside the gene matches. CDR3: CASGTGAGSNQPQHF. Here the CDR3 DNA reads TGTGCCAGCGGTACAGGGGCGGGTAGCAATCAGCCCCAGCATTTT.